These 10 T cell receptor beta chains were sequenced from one sample in a study of T cells in women clearing cervical HPV infection. Data came from immunoSEQ multiplex PCR; TCRdb stores just in-frame clones and leaves some out. This table lists 20,000 to 25,000 clones. Source material: blood buffy coat. The source is a woman aged 18-70 years with a cervical HPV16 infection that either progressed to CIN3+ or cleared (not recorded which).

Details on this clone: The observed sequence ends 3 residues before the CDR3 terminus, with the missing tail filled in from the germline J gene. The chain couples TRBV5-1 to TRBJ1-1; a possible D gene is TRBD1 (6 bases). Per germline, CDR1 SGHRS and CDR2 YFSETQ. CDR3 size: 14 residues. V was cut by 4 bases and J by 3 bases, with 13 bases left in between. The part of the CDR3 DNA that was read is TGCGCCAGCAGCAAGACAGGTCGGGACACTGAA. Translating gives CASSKTGRDTE. The entire CDR3 reads CASSKTGRDTEAFF.

Here the CDR3 reads CASSFQRRGETQYF. CDR3 DNA (partial): TGCGCCAGCAGCTTCCAGCGCCGGGGAGAGACG. The chain links TRBV5-1 to TRBJ2-3; perhaps TRBD2 as D (5 bases). From the germline J gene comes the end of the CDR3, since the read stops 3 residues before it. CDR1 and CDR2 (germline): SGHRS, YFSETQ. The CDR3 covers 14 residues.

With respect to this clone: Read sequence stops 3 residues before the CDR3 end, and the germline J gene provides the missing end. J is TRBJ1-4 and V is TRBV5-1; D gene unclear. There are 16 residues in the CDR3. The V and J ends lost 0 bases and 4 bases respectively, with 13 bases between them. The germline V gene encodes CDR1 SGHRS and CDR2 YFSETQ. This CDR3 is CASSLAPFSGNEKLFF. Incomplete CDR3 DNA: TGCGCCAGCAGCTTGGCCCCCTTTTCGGGTAATGAAAAA.

Comments on this clone: The CDR3 end lies 3 residues beyond the end of the read and is filled in from the germline J gene. This rearrangement joins TRBV6-4 to TRBJ2-3; 8 bases are a match to TRBD2. Trimming at V came to 3 bases and at J to 2 bases, leaving 4 bases not matched to a gene. CDR1 MRHNA and CDR2 SNTAGT come from the germline V gene. The CDR3 spans 15 residues. The chain's CDR3 is CASSDAGLDTDTQYF. The DNA read from the CDR3 is TGTGCCAGCAGTGATGCGGGACTAGACACAGATACG.

In regard to this clone: The CDR3 extends 3 residues past the end of the read, so its final part is completed from the germline J gene. The chain couples TRBV2 to TRBJ1-2; 9 nucleotides line up with TRBD1. The CDR3 runs to 12 residues. The germline CDR1 and CDR2 sequences are SNHLY and FYNNEI. V lost 8 bases, J lost 4 bases, and 2 bases stayed unmatched. CDR3 protein: CASPGQGYGYTF. The CDR3 DNA, read in part, is TGTGCCAGCCCGGGACAGGGCTATGGC.

About this clone: The sequence runs out 3 residues before the end of the CDR3; the remainder is reconstructed from the germline J gene. This chain connects TRBV18 to TRBJ1-2; D is undetermined. CDR3 length: 13 amino acids. Germline-derived CDR1 and CDR2 are KGHSH and LQKENI. The sequenced part of the CDR3 DNA is TGTGCCAGCTCACCATTGGAGGGCCACGAC. Encoded protein: CASSPLEGHD. The entire CDR3 protein reads CASSPLEGHDYTF.

As regards this clone: The read ends 3 residues early relative to the CDR3; the germline J gene fills the gap. The J gene is TRBJ2-7, the V gene TRBV9, with 8 nucleotides matching TRBD2. The CDR3 sequence is 13 residues long. Germline trimming cut 3 bases from V and 6 bases from J; bases unmatched to any gene: 5. Germline V CDR1 and CDR2: SGDLS, YYNGEE. CDR3 DNA (partial): TGTGCCAGCAGCGCCGGACTAGCAGGCGAG. It codes for CASSAGLAGE. The full-length CDR3 reads as CASSAGLAGEQYF.

Worth noting for this clone: The CDR3 is cut off 3 residues early in the read; its end comes from the germline J gene. The chain links TRBV20-1 to TRBJ2-3; D unresolved. Germline CDR1 is DFQATT and CDR2 is SNEGSKA (reference sequence). The V gene lost 0 bases and the J gene lost 0 bases, with 7 bases spanning the gap. The CDR3 has 14 residues. The CDR3 spells CSARDQESTDTQYF. The CDR3 DNA, read in part, is TGCAGTGCTAGAGACCAGGAGAGCACAGATACG.

Note on this clone: The read halts 3 residues ahead of the CDR3 end, with the missing end drawn from the germline J gene. J is TRBJ1-2 and V is TRBV19, with a weak D call TRBD1 (6 bases). Per the germline V gene, CDR1 is LNHDA and CDR2 is SQIVND (reference sequence). The CDR3 extends over 15 amino acids. The part of the CDR3 DNA that was read is TGTGCCAGTACCCAAGGGGGTTATAGCAATCAGCCC. Protein sequence: CASTQGGYSNQP. The full CDR3 is CASTQGGYSNQPYTF.

A word on this clone: The CDR3 end is not reached by the read, which stops 3 residues before it; the germline J gene fills it in. The chain employs TRBV9 and TRBJ1-2; 9 bases map to TRBD1. Trimming took 2 bases from V and 5 from J; bases not matched to a gene: 10. Germline lookup yields CDR1 SGDLS and CDR2 YYNGEE. The CDR3 is made up of 16 amino acids. This CDR3 reads CASSVGGGQGPYGYTF. CDR3 bases read: TGTGCCAGCAGCGTGGGGGGGGGACAGGGCCCTTATGGC.